Below, 9 T cell receptor beta chains from the same sample are listed, as sequenced in a study of metastatic and nonmetastatic thyroid tumors (dated by TCRdb to the early 2020s). Receptors were amplified or captured by PCR. The instrument given in TCRdb is Illumina HiSeq 4000. TCRdb cleaned the public reads at Q25 with fastp, built clones with MiXCR and kept in-frame beta chains. In this sample the table shows some 6,800 clones, about a third of which occur a single time. Of the sample, around 33% falls within the top ten clones. No treatment had been received by any patient before thyroid surgery. Sequencing was carried out using adjacent normal tissue. These receptors originate from a female donor with papillary thyroid cancer or a benign thyroid nodule (not recorded which). Some clones in this sample may be carry-over from other donors' samples.

This clone was observed a handful of times. The genes are TRBV6-9 and TRBJ1-1; tentatively, D is TRBD1 (6 bases). Deletions cut 5 bases from V and 3 bases from J, with 16 bases between. Germline V gene lookup returns CDR1 MNHGY and CDR2 SVAAGI. CDR3 length: 15 residues. The CDR3 bases are TGTGCCAGCAGTCTTCGGACAGTGGGGCACACTGAAGCTTTCTTT. It specifies CASSLRTVGHTEAFF.

This chain joins TRBV6-1 and TRBJ1-4; no clear D. Germline values: CDR1 MNHNS, CDR2 SASEGT. The CDR3 covers 14 residues. Trimming stripped 6 bases from V and 0 bases from J, with 8 bases between. The CDR3 region has the DNA TGTGCCAGCAGCGATCATCCAACTAATGAAAAACTGTTTTTT. Protein product: CASSDHPTNEKLFF.

The rearrangement links TRBV28 to TRBJ1-1; D not resolved. Per germline, CDR1 MDHEN and CDR2 SYDVKM. The CDR3 runs 15 residues. Trimming left V 6 bases short and J 1 base short, with 15 bases between. The CDR3 DNA is TGTGCCAGCAGCTCCACGGGGTCGTGGAACACTGAAGCTTTCTTT. Its protein product is CASSSTGSWNTEAFF.

The sample holds a few counts of this clone. The rearrangement uses TRBV12-3 or TRBV12-4 and TRBJ2-7; 10 nucleotides match TRBD2. The V segment lost 7 bases and the J segment 4 bases; nucleotides outside the gene matches: 7. The CDR3 contains 14 residues. Written as DNA, the CDR3 is TGTGCCAGCACCAGTTTAGCGGGAGGTTACGAGCAGTACTTC. Encoded protein: CASTSLAGGYEQYF.

This clone came up many times. The CDR3 DNA is TGTGCCTGGAGTCTTGGATCTGACTACGAGCAGTACTTC. It translates to CAWSLGSDYEQYF. The chain joins TRBV30 to TRBJ2-7, with unresolved D. Trimming took 2 bases from V and 3 from J, leaving 11 bases between them. The length of the CDR3 is 13 residues. Germline CDR1 reads GTSNPN; CDR2 reads SVGIG (reference sequence).

In its sample, this clone was seen a few times. J is TRBJ2-1 and V is TRBV28, with D perhaps matching TRBD1 or TRBD2 (5 bases each). This CDR3 comprises 14 residues. V gave up 10 bases and J gave up 8 bases, with 21 bases separating them. Looked up from germline, CDR1 is MDHEN and CDR2 is SYDVKM. The CDR3 DNA sequence: TGTGCCACCCCCCGGGGCCAAATCGCCGATGAGCAGTTCTTC. Translation: CATPRGQIADEQFF.

The rearrangement joins TRBV4-1 to TRBJ1-1; D is uncertain. V dropped 0 bases and J dropped 7 bases, with 6 bases sitting between them. The germline CDR1 and CDR2 sequences are MGHRA and YSYEKL. This CDR3 is 12 amino acids long. The CDR3 DNA is TGCGCCAGCAGCCAAGAGGGTGTTGAAGCTTTCTTT. Translated, it gives CASSQEGVEAFF.

This clone was seen more than once but under ten times. The V gene is TRBV12-3 or TRBV12-4, the J gene TRBJ1-3; D gene uncertain. The CDR3 totals 13 residues. V lost 3 bases and J lost 0, with 3 bases in between. The CDR3 bases are TGTGCCAGCAGTTTTGGCTCTGGAAACACCATATATTTT. It translates to CASSFGSGNTIYF.

This clone was found a few times. This chain links TRBV6-5 with TRBJ1-1; D remains unclear. Looked up from germline, CDR1 is MNHEY and CDR2 is SVGAGI. The CDR3 has 13 residues. V dropped 4 bases and J dropped 2 bases, with 8 bases sitting between them. Written as DNA, the CDR3 is TGTGCCAGCAGTTTTACAGTCAACACTGAAGCTTTCTTT. Encoded protein: CASSFTVNTEAFF.